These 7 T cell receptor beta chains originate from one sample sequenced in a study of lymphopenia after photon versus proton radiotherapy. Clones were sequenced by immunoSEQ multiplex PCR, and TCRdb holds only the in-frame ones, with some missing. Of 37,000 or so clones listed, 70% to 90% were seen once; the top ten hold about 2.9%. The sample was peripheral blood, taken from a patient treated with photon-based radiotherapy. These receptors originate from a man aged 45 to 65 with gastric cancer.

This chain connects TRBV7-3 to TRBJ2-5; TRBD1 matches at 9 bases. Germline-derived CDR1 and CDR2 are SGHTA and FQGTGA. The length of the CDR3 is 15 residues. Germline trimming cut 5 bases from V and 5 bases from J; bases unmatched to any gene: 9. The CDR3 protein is CASSPKGQGRETQYF. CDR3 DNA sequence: TGTGCCAGCAGCCCAAAGGGACAGGGCCGGGAGACCCAGTACTTC.

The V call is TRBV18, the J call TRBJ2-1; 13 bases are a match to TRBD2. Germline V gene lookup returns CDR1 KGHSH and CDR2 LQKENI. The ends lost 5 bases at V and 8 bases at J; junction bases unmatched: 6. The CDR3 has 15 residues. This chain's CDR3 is CASSTRTSGRDEQFF. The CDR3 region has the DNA TGTGCCAGCTCAACAAGGACTAGCGGGAGAGATGAGCAGTTCTTC.

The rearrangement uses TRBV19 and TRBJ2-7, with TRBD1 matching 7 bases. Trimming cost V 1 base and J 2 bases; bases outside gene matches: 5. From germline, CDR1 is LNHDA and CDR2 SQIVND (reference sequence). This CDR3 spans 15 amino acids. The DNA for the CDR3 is TGTGCCAGTAGTATAGCTGACAGGGAAACCTACGAGCAGTACTTC. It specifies CASSIADRETYEQYF.

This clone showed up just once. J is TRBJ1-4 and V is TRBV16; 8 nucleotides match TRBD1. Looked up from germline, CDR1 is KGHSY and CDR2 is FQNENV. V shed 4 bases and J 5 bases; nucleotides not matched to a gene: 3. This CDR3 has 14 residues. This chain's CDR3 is CASSPQGGNEKLFF. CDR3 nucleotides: TGTGCCAGCAGCCCACAGGGGGGAAATGAAAAACTGTTTTTT.

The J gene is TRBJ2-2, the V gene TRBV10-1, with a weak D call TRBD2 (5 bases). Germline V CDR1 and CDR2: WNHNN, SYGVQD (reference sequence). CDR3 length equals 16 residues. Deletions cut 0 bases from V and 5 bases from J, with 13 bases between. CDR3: CASSESRGPGTGELFF. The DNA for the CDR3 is TGCGCCAGCAGTGAGTCGAGAGGGCCGGGGACCGGGGAGCTGTTTTTT.

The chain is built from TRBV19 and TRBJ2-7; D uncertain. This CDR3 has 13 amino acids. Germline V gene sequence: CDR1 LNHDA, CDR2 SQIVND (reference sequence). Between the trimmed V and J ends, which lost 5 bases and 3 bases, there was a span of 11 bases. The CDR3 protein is CASSLGGVYEQYF. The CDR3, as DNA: TGTGCCAGTAGTCTGGGTGGGGTCTACGAGCAGTACTTC.

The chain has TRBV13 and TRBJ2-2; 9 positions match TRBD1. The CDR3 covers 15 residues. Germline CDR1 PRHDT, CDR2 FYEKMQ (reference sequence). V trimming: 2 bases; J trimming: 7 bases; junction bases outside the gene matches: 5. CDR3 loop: CASSLRDRAGGELFF. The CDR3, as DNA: TGTGCCAGCAGCTTAAGGGACAGGGCAGGCGGGGAGCTGTTTTTT.